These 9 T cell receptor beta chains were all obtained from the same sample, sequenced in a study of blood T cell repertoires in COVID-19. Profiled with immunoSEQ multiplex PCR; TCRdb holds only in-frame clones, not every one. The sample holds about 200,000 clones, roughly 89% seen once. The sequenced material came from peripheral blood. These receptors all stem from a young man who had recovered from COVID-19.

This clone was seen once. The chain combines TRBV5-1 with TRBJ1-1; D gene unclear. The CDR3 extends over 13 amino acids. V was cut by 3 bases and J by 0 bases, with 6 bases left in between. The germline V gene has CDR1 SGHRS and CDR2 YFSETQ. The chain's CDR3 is CASSSTMNTEAFF. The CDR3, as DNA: TGCGCCAGCAGCTCCACTATGAACACTGAAGCTTTCTTT.

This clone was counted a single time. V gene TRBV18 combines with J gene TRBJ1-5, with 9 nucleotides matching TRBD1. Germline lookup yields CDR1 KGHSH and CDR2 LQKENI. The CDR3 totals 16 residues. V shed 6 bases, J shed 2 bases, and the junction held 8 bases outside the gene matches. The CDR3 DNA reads TGTGCCAGCTCCCCTACAGGGGGCAAGCGCAATCAGCCCCAGCATTTT. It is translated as CASSPTGGKRNQPQHF.

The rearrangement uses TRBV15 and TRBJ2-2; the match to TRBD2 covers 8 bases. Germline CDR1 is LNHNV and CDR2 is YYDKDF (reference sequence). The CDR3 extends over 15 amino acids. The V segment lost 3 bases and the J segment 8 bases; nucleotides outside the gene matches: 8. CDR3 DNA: TGTGCCACCAGCAGGGCGGGGGGCGCGGAAGGGGAGCTGTTTTTT. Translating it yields CATSRAGGAEGELFF.

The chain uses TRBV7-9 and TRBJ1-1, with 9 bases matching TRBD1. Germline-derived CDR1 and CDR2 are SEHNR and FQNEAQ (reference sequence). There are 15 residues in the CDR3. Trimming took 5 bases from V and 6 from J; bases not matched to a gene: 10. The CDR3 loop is CASSKIGQGSPEAFF. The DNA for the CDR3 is TGTGCCAGCAGCAAAATAGGACAGGGGTCCCCTGAAGCTTTCTTT.

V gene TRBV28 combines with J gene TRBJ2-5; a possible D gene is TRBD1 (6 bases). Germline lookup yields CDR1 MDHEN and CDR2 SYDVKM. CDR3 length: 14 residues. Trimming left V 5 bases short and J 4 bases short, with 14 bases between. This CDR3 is CASSPSGVGETQYF. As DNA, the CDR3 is TGTGCCAGCAGTCCGTCAGGGGTTGGAGAGACCCAGTACTTC.

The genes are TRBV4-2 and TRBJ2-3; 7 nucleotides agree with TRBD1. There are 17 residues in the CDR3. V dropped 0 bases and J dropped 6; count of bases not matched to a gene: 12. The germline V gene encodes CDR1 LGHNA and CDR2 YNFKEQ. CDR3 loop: CASSQDLLRGGGDTQYF. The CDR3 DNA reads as TGTGCCAGCAGCCAAGATTTATTGAGAGGGGGCGGGGATACGCAGTATTTT.

CDR3 coding DNA: TGTGCCAGTAGTACCGGGACAGGGGGCACTGAAGCTTTCTTT. This codes for CASSTGTGGTEAFF. The rearrangement joins TRBV19 to TRBJ1-1; 11 nucleotides match TRBD1. The V gene end was trimmed by 4 bases and the J gene end by 4 bases; junction bases not matched to a gene: 2. Germline V gene data show CDR1 as LNHDA and CDR2 as SQIVND (reference sequence). This CDR3 has 14 residues.

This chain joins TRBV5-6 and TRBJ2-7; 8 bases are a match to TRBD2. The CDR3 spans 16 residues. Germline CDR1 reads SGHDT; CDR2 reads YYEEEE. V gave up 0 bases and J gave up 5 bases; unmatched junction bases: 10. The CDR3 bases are TGTGCCAGCAGCTTGGCCAGAACCCGGGGGGGCGACGAGCAGTACTTC. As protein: CASSLARTRGGDEQYF.

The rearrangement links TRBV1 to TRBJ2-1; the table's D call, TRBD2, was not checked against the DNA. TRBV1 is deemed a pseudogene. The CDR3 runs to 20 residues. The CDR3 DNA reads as TGCACCAGCAGCCAAGGACCGGGACTAGCGGGTCTGAAGTCCTACAATGAGCAGTTCTTC. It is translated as CTSSQGPGLAGLKSYNEQFF.